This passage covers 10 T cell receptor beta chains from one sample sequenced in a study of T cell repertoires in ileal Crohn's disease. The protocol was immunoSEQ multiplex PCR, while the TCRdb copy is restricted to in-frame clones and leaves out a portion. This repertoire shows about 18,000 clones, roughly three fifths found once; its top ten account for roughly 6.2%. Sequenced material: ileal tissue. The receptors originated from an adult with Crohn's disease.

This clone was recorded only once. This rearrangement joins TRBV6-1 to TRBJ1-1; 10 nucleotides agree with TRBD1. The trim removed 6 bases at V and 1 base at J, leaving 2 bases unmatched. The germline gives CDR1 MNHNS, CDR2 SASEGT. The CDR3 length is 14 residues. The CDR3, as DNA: TGTGCCAGCAGCGGACAGGGGGAGAACACTGAAGCTTTCTTT. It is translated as CASSGQGENTEAFF.

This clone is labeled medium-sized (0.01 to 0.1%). In DNA form, the CDR3 reads TGTGCCAGCAGTCACGGGACTCCCCTTGCCAACGTCCTGACTTTC. As protein: CASSHGTPLANVLTF. The chain couples TRBV2 to TRBJ2-6; D might be TRBD2 (6 bases). Deletions cut 5 bases from V and 7 bases from J, with 15 bases between. The CDR3 is 15 amino acids. Germline V gene lookup returns CDR1 SNHLY and CDR2 FYNNEI.

For the CDR3, the DNA is TGTGCCAGCTCACCAAATACAGGGGGCACTGAAGCTTTCTTT. The encoded protein is CASSPNTGGTEAFF. This chain joins TRBV18 and TRBJ1-1, with TRBD1 matching over 8 bases. CDR1 and CDR2 from the germline V gene are KGHSH and LQKENI. V was clipped by 2 bases and J by 4 bases; unmatched bases: 3. The CDR3 sequence is 14 residues long. Full variable domain (rest looked up from reference TRBV18 and TRBJ1-1): NAGVMQNPRHLVRRRGQEARLRCSPMKGHSHVYWYRQLPEEGLKFMVYLQKENIIDESGMPKERFSAEFPKEGPSILRIQQVVRGDSAAYFCASSPNTGGTEAFFGQGTRLTVV.

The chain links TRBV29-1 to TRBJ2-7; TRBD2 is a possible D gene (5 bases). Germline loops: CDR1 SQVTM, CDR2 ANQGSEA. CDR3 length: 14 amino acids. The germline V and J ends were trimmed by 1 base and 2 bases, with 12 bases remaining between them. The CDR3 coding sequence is TGCAGCGTTGAAGCAGTGGACGGGACCTACGAGCAGTACTTC. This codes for CSVEAVDGTYEQYF.

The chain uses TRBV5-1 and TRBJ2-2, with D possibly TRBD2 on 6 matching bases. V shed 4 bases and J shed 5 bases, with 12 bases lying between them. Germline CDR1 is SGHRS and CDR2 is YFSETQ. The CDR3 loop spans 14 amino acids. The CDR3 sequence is CASSRGGGTGELFF. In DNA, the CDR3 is TGCGCCAGCAGCCGTGGAGGAGGGACCGGGGAGCTGTTTTTT.

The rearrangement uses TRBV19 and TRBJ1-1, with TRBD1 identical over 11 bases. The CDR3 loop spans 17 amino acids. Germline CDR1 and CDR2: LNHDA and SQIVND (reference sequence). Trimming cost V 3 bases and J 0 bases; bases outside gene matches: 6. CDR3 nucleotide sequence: TGTGCCAGTAGTATGAGGACAGGGGGCTACATGAACACTGAAGCTTTCTTT. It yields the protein CASSMRTGGYMNTEAFF. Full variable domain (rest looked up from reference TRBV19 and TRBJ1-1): DGGITQSPKYLFRKEGQNVTLSCEQNLNHDAMYWYRQDPGQGLRLIYYSQIVNDFQKGDIAEGYSVSREKKESFPLTVTSAQKNPTAFYLCASSMRTGGYMNTEAFFGQGTRLTVV.

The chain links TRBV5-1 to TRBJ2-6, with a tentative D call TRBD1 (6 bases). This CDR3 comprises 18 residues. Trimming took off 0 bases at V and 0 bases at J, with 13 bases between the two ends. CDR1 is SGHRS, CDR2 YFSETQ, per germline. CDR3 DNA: TGCGCCAGCAGCTTGGGACAGGCCCCATCCTCTGGGGCCAACGTCCTGACTTTC. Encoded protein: CASSLGQAPSSGANVLTF.

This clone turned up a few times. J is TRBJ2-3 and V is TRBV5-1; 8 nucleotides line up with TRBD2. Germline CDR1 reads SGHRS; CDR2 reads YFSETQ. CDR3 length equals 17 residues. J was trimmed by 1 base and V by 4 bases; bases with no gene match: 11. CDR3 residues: CASSAQTGGRGTDTQYF. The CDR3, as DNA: TGCGCCAGCAGCGCTCAAACGGGAGGGCGAGGCACAGATACGCAGTATTTT.

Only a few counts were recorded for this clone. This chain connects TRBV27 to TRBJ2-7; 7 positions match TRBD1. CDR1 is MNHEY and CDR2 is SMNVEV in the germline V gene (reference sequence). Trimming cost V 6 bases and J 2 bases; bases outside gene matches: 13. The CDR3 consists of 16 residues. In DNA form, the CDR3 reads TGTGCCAGCAGCCGAAACCGGGACAGCCTCCCCTACGAGCAGTACTTC. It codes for CASSRNRDSLPYEQYF.

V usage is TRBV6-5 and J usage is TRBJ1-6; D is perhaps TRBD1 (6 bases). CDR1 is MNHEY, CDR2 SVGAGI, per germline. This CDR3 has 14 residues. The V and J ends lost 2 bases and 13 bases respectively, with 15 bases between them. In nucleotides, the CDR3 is TGTGCCAGCAGTTACAACAGGGCCTCCCAGCCCCTCCACTTT. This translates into CASSYNRASQPLHF.